This record covers a single T cell receptor beta chain. This specimen comes from a study of shared clonotypes between healthy human individuals. The V gene's germline CDR1 is WNHNN and CDR2 SYGVQD (reference sequence). The CDR3 spans 16 residues. Trimming pared 0 bases from V and 1 base from J, leaving 12 bases between. Under the authors' procedure: Filtering was not the same, since immunoSEQ gave junction-only sequences without quality scores. Libraries were prepared by immunoSEQ multiplex PCR; TCRdb keeps only in-frame clonotypes and omits some of them. Clone size and the V and J calls come from that table; the DNA yielded D and trimming. Altogether hundreds of thousands of clones are present, 95% to 98% being singletons, with the ten largest covering 0.3%. It was CD45RO-negative cells, positively selected for CCR7, that made up naive CD8 cells, with terminally differentiated effector memory CD45RA+ cells excluded.

This TCR was recovered from a man aged 25-45 years in good health. The rearrangement joins TRBV10-1 to TRBJ2-5, with a possible D match to TRBD1 (5 bases). Sequenced input: naive CD8+ T cells sorted from blood. The CDR3 DNA is TGCGCCAGCAGTGAGTCGCTTTTTACAGGCCAAGAGACCCAGTACTTC. The encoded protein is CASSESLFTGQETQYF.